This passage covers 7 T cell receptor beta chains from one sample sequenced in a study of response to subunit inactivated influenza vaccine. TCRdb reprocessed the RT-PCR reads with MiXCR, giving one entry per CDR3 protein. Among 500,000 to 600,000 distinct CDR3 sequences, over 9.5% were seen once, and the ten largest hold roughly a tenth. The material was PBMCs from blood, obtained on the day of vaccination. Receptors were obtained from a man in his fifties who received an inactivated influenza vaccine.

As concerns this clonotype: The junction shows a germline mismatch at one end, possibly a read error. This sequence joins TRBV3-1 and TRBJ2-7; D is possibly TRBD2 (5 bases). CDR3 length equals 15 residues. The germline V gene encodes CDR1 LGHDT and CDR2 YNNKEL (reference sequence). The chain's CDR3 is CGSSQGSGLSYEQYF. The CDR3 nucleotides are TGTGGCAGCAGCCAAGGCTCGGGGTTGTCCTACGAGCAGTACTTC.

This chain links TRBV20-1 with TRBJ1-1, with a tentative D call TRBD1 (5 bases). The germline V gene has CDR1 DFQATT and CDR2 SNEGSKA (reference sequence). The CDR3 sequence is 13 residues long. Between the trimmed V and J ends, which lost 1 base and 10 bases, there was a span of 16 bases. The CDR3 sequence is CSARGAGGWGAFF. CDR3 bases: TGCAGTGCTAGAGGCGCTGGGGGGTGGGGAGCTTTCTTT.

This clonotype was seen a few times. One junction end does not reproduce the germline sequence, and a read error may be involved. The chain recombines TRBV10-3 with TRBJ1-1; D perhaps matches TRBD1 (5 bases). The CDR3 contains 13 residues. Germline CDR1 is ENHRY and CDR2 is SYGVKD. For the CDR3, the DNA is TGTGCCATAAGTGACGGGGGAAACACTGAAGCTTTCTTT. This sequence encodes CAISDGGNTEAFF.

Of note for this clonotype: A much larger clonotype is one base distant, so this may be a read error. The chain employs TRBV12-3 or TRBV12-4 and TRBJ2-3; tentatively, D is TRBD2 (6 bases). V was trimmed by 6 bases and J by 5 bases, leaving 15 bases between them. This CDR3 is built from 14 residues. The CDR3 here is CASRLSRGGDTQYF. CDR3 nucleotide sequence: TGTGCCAGCAGGCTTTCGCGGGGAGGAGATACGCAGTATTTT.

This clonotype appeared a few times. This chain links TRBV11-2 with TRBJ2-3; 7 bases map to TRBD1. V trimming: 4 bases; J trimming: 2 bases; junction bases outside the gene matches: 9. From germline, CDR1 is SGHAT and CDR2 FQNNGV. This CDR3 comprises 16 residues. CDR3 amino acids: CASSYSDRVVTDTQYF. The CDR3 DNA reads as TGTGCCAGCAGCTATAGCGACAGGGTCGTCACAGATACGCAGTATTTT.

The rearrangement uses TRBV20-1 and TRBJ2-1; 9 nucleotides match TRBD1. CDR1 and CDR2 from the germline V gene are DFQATT and SNEGSKA (reference sequence). Trimming took 0 bases from V and 7 from J; bases not matched to a gene: 10. This CDR3 spans 16 amino acids. The CDR3 spells CSARDYGGQGGNEQFF. Here the CDR3 DNA reads TGCAGTGCTAGAGATTACGGGGGACAGGGTGGTAATGAGCAGTTCTTC.

This clonotype occurred many times. The genes are TRBV4-1 and TRBJ1-1, with D possibly matching TRBD1 (5 bases). V lost 0 bases and J 5 bases, leaving 10 bases between the germline ends. The CDR3 spans 14 residues. CDR1 is MGHRA, CDR2 YSYEKL, per germline. The CDR3, as DNA: TGCGCCAGCAGCCAAGAAGGCAGGGCAACTGAAGCTTTCTTT. Translated, it gives CASSQEGRATEAFF.